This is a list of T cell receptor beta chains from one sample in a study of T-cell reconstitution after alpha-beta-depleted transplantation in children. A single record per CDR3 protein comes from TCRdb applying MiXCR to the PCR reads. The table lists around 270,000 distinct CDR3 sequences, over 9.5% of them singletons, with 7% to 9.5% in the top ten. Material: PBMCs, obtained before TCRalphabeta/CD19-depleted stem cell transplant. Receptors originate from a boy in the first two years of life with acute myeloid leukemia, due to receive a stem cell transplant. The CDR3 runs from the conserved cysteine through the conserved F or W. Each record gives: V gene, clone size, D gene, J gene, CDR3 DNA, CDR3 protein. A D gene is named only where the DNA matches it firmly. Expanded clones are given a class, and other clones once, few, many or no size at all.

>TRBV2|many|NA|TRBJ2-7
TGTGCCGGAGGGACAGTGTACGAGCAGTACTTC
CAGGTVYEQYF
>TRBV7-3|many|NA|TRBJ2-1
TGTGCCAGCAGCTTAGGAGGGGCGTATGAGCAGTTCTTC
CASSLGGAYEQFF
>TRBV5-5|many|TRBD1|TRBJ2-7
TGTGCCAGCAGCTTGCTTCCACAGGGGGCTTCCTACGAGCAGTACTTC
CASSLLPQGASYEQYF
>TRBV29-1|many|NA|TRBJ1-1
TGCAGCGTGGGGGGGGCCGTGAACACTGAAGCTTTCTTT
CSVGGAVNTEAFF
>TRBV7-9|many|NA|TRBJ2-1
TGTGCCAGCAGCTTTGGGGGGGCTCTTTACAATGAGCAGTTCTTC
CASSFGGALYNEQFF
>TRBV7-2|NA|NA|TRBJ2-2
TGTGCCAGCAGCCCGGGACCCGGGGAGCTGTTTTTT
CASSPGPGELFF
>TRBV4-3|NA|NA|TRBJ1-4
TGCGCCAGCAGCCAAGATCCTGTTCCCTCGGGGGCGCGAGAAAAACTGTTTTTT
CASSQDPVPSGAREKLFF
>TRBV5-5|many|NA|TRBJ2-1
TGTGCCAGCACTCTCTACGTTGGGGATGAGCAGTTCTTC
CASTLYVGDEQFF
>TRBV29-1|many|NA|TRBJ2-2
TGCAGCGTTGGGCGCCCGAACACCGGGGAGCTGTTTTTT
CSVGRPNTGELFF
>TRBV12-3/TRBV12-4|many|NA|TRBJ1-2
TGTGCCAGCAGTTTAGGGGCCGCGGCGGTCTATGGCTACACCTTC
CASSLGAAAVYGYTF
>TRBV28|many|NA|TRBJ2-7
TGTGCCAGCAGTTTATGGTTACAGGCGCAGTACTTC
CASSLWLQAQYF
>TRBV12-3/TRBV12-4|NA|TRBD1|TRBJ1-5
TGTGCCAGCAGACTCCCAGGGGGGGGAAATCAGCGCCAGCATTTT
CASRLPGGGNQRQHF
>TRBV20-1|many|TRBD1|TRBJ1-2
TGCAGTGCTAGAGTGACAGGGGAAGGCTACACCTTC
CSARVTGEGYTF
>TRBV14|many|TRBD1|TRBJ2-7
TGTGCCAGCAGCCAAGCCTTGGGACAGACCTACGAGCAGTACTTC
CASSQALGQTYEQYF
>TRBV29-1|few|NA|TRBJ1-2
TGCAGCGTTGAAGATCGAACAGGCCTCTATGGCTACACCTTC
CSVEDRTGLYGYTF
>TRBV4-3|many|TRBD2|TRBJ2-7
TGCGCCAGCAGCACTTCTCCCCGCGGGAGAGTTAAATACGAGCAGTACTTC
CASSTSPRGRVKYEQYF
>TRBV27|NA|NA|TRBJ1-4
TGTGCCAGCAGATCACACCAGGGTGGTCAAAATGAAAAACTGTTTTTT
CASRSHQGGQNEKLFF
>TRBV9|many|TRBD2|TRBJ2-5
TGTGCCAGCAGCGTAGCCGAAGCGGGGGCGGAGACCCAGTACTTC
CASSVAEAGAETQYF
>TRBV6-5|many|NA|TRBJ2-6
TGTGCCAGCAGTTACGGGACCCCCGGCTCTGGGGCCAACGTCCTGACTTTC
CASSYGTPGSGANVLTF
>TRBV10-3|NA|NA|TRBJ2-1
TGTGCCATCAGTGTCTCGGACTATCCGGGGGCCTACAATGAGCAGTTCTTC
CAISVSDYPGAYNEQFF
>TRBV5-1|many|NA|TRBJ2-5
TGCGCCAGCAGCTTGGCCCGTAGGCCTCGGGAGACCCAGTACTTC
CASSLARRPRETQYF
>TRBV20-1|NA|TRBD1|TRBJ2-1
TGCAGTGCTAGGGTAGAGGGACAGGTAGGCAATGAGCAGTTCTTC
CSARVEGQVGNEQFF
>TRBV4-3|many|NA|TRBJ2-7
TGCGCCAGCAGACCCAGACAGGGAGGCTCCTACGAGCAGTACTTC
CASRPRQGGSYEQYF
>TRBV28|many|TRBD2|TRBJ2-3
TGTGCCAGCAGTTTCTTCCCGGGACTAGCGGGATCAGATACGCAGTATTTT
CASSFFPGLAGSDTQYF
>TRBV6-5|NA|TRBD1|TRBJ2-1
TGTGCCAGCAGTTGGACAGGGGCTTCCTACAATGAGCAGTTCTTC
CASSWTGASYNEQFF
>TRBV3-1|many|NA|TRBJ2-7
TGTGCCAGCAGCCAAGAGGGACGGGCTATAGACGAGCAGTACTTC
CASSQEGRAIDEQYF
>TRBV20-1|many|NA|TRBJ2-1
TGCAGTGCTAGCCCCCCTGGGATCTACAATGAGCAGTTCTTC
CSASPPGIYNEQFF
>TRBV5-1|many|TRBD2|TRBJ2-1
TGCGCCAGCAGCTTTACTAGCGCCCTCTACAATGAGCAGTTCTTC
CASSFTSALYNEQFF
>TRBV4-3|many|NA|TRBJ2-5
TGCGCCAGCAGCCCCGGTACCGGGAGCGGAGAGACCCAGTACTTC
CASSPGTGSGETQYF
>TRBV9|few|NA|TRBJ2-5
TGTGCCAGCAGCGTCGGACGGTTGGGAGAGACCCAGTACTTC
CASSVGRLGETQYF
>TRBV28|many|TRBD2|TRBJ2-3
TGTGCCAGCACCCCCGGGGGGGCCATAGATACGCAGTATTTT
CASTPGGAIDTQYF
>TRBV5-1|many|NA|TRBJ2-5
TGCGCCAGCAGCTTGGGAGGAACCGGAGGAGGAGAGACCCAGTACTTC
CASSLGGTGGGETQYF
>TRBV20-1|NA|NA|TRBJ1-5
TGCAGTGCTAGGGAAGGACGGCTCCAGCATTTT
CSAREGRLQHF
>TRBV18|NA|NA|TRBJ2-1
TGTGCCAGCTCACCAACAGCATATGAGCAGTTCTTC
CASSPTAYEQFF
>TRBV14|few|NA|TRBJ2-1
TGTGCCAGCAGCCAAGTACGACTCCGACCTATGGACAATGAGCAGTTCTTC
CASSQVRLRPMDNEQFF
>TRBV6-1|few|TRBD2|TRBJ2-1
TGTGCCAGCATGGGTACCGGGACTGGGGGGGGCTACAATGAGCAGTTCTTC
CASMGTGTGGGYNEQFF
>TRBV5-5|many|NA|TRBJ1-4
TGTGCCAGCAGCTTGGCTACGGATGAAAAACTGTTTTTT
CASSLATDEKLFF
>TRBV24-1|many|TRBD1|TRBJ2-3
TGTGCCACCCCCATGAGGGACAGGCCGGGAAATACGCAGTATTTT
CATPMRDRPGNTQYF
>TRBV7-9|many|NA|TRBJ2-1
TGTGCCAGCAGCTCCTTCAGCTCCTACAATGAGCAGTTCTTC
CASSSFSSYNEQFF
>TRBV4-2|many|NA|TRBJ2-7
TGTGCCAGCAGCCAACCCCCGAGCCTAGACGAGCAGTACTTC
CASSQPPSLDEQYF
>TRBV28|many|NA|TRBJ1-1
TGTGCCAGCAGGCCCGGAGGGCCCACTGAAGCTTTCTTT
CASRPGGPTEAFF
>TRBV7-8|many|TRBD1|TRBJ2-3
TGTGCCAGCACCGACAGGGGAACGGGAGATACGCAGTATTTT
CASTDRGTGDTQYF
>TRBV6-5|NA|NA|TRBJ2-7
TGTGCCAGCAGTTACTCTCTGTTTGACAGGCTCTACTTC
CASSYSLFDRLYF
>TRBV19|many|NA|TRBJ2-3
TGTGCCAGTAGTGGGGCGGGAAGGACAGATACGCAGTATTTT
CASSGAGRTDTQYF
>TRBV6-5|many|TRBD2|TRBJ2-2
TGTGCCAGCAGTTACGGGAGCGGGAGTGGGGAGCTGTTTTTT
CASSYGSGSGELFF
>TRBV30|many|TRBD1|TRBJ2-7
TGTGCCTGGAGTTGGGACAGGGGCCCTTACTACGAGCAGTACTTC
CAWSWDRGPYYEQYF
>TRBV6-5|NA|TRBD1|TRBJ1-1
TGTGCCAGCAGTCGACAGGGGATTGAAGCTTTCTTT
CASSRQGIEAFF
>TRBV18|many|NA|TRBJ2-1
TGTGCCAGCTCACCACCCCAGGGAGGAAGAAATGAGCAGTTCTTC
CASSPPQGGRNEQFF
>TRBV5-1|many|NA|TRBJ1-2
TGCGCCAGCAGGTTTGACGGGACGTATGGCTACACCTTC
CASRFDGTYGYTF
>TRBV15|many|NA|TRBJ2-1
TGTGCCACCAGCAGAGGACAAAGCTCCTACAATGAGCAGTTCTTC
CATSRGQSSYNEQFF
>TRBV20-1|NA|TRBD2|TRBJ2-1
TGCAGTGCGTCGATCGGGGGGGCCCGGGATGAGCAGTTCTTC
CSASIGGARDEQFF
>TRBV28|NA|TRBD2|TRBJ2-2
TGTGCCAGCAGGACTGGCGGGGGAGAGGACACCGGGGAGCTGTTTTTT
CASRTGGGEDTGELFF
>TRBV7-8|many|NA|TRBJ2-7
TGTGCCAGCAGCCCCGGGCCCATATGGTCCGAGCAGTACTTC
CASSPGPIWSEQYF